Below are 23 T cell receptor beta chains sequenced from a single sample in a study of blood T cell repertoires in COVID-19. The data were produced by immunoSEQ multiplex PCR, yet TCRdb's version contains in-frame clones alone and is incomplete. This repertoire shows over 85,000 clones, 92% found once; its top ten account for approximately 1.9%. Material for sequencing was peripheral blood. The receptors originated from a woman in her forties or fifties with COVID-19, enrolled during active disease.

The V and J genes are TRBV7-8 and TRBJ1-3; D is undetermined. The CDR3 extends over 13 amino acids. Germline V gene sequence: CDR1 SGHVS, CDR2 FQNEAQ. Between the trimmed V and J ends, which lost 1 base and 4 bases, there was a span of 5 bases. As DNA, the CDR3 is TGTGCCAGCAGCTTAGGAAGCGGAAACACCATATATTTT. Amino acid sequence: CASSLGSGNTIYF.

The V gene is TRBV4-1, the J gene TRBJ2-1; maybe TRBD1 (6 bases). CDR1 MGHRA and CDR2 YSYEKL come from the germline V gene. Deletions cut 8 bases from V and 4 bases from J, with 12 bases between. This CDR3 has 13 residues. CDR3 protein: CASRDTGYNEQFF. DNA for the CDR3: TGCGCCAGCCGGGACACCGGATACAATGAGCAGTTCTTC.

The chain employs TRBV15 and TRBJ1-2, with a tentative D call TRBD1 (6 bases). The CDR3 has 15 amino acids. Germline CDR1 is LNHNV and CDR2 is YYDKDF (reference sequence). V was cut by 2 bases and J by 7 bases, with 17 bases left in between. The CDR3 region has the DNA TGTGCCACCAGCAGACCGGAGGGGGGGATCGGTGGCTACACCTTC. It translates to CATSRPEGGIGGYTF.

The CDR3 nucleotides are TGTGCCAGCAGCCCCGCGTCGGGGAGTTTAGGCTATGGCTACACCTTC. It translates to CASSPASGSLGYGYTF. The J gene is TRBJ1-2, the V gene TRBV7-9; D gene unclear. V lost 5 bases to trimming and J lost 4 bases, with 20 bases between them. Germline CDR1 reads SEHNR; CDR2 reads FQNEAQ (reference sequence). The CDR3 length is 16 residues.

The V gene is TRBV7-2, the J gene TRBJ1-3; 7 nucleotides line up with TRBD1. Per the germline V gene, CDR1 is SGHTA and CDR2 is FQGNSA. The CDR3 covers 15 residues. V lost 1 base, J lost 7 bases, and 7 bases stayed unmatched. CDR3 protein: CASSLEEGQHNTIYF. CDR3 nucleotides: TGTGCCAGCAGCTTAGAAGAGGGACAGCATAACACCATATATTTT.

This sequence joins TRBV11-3 and TRBJ2-7, with 8 bases identical to TRBD2. CDR3 length: 17 residues. The germline V gene has CDR1 SGHNT and CDR2 YENEEA. Trimming took 5 bases from V and 0 from J; bases not matched to a gene: 12. CDR3 sequence: CASSPPRGAGVSYEQYF. Here the CDR3 DNA reads TGTGCCAGCAGCCCCCCCCGTGGAGCGGGGGTCTCCTACGAGCAGTACTTC.

The chain employs TRBV4-1 and TRBJ2-3, with a tentative D call TRBD2 (5 bases). V dropped 4 bases and J dropped 4 bases, with 18 bases sitting between them. The V gene's germline CDR1 is MGHRA and CDR2 YSYEKL. This CDR3 is 16 amino acids long. The CDR3 spells CASSPLGVGLADTQYF. The CDR3 DNA reads TGCGCCAGCAGCCCCCTCGGGGTGGGCCTCGCAGATACGCAGTATTTT.

The chain links TRBV29-1 to TRBJ1-2; D is perhaps TRBD1 (6 bases). The ends were cut back, 6 bases at V and 7 bases at J, with 15 bases in the middle. Germline-derived CDR1 and CDR2 are SQVTM and ANQGSEA. The CDR3 loop spans 12 amino acids. CDR3 residues: CSVSSTGFGYTF. CDR3 DNA: TGCAGCGTCTCGAGCACAGGGTTTGGCTACACCTTC.

This chain joins TRBV27 and TRBJ1-2; tentative D call: TRBD1 (6 bases). The CDR3 runs to 12 residues. Trimming shortened V by 6 bases and J by 8 bases, and 13 bases separated the two germline ends. CDR1 and CDR2 (germline): MNHEY, SMNVEV (reference sequence). The DNA for the CDR3 is TGTGCCAGCAGCCTACAGGGTTACGGCTACACCTTC. This gives the protein CASSLQGYGYTF.

The chain carries TRBV2 and TRBJ2-3, with 9 positions matching TRBD1. Trimming at V came to 7 bases and at J to 2 bases, leaving 10 bases not matched to a gene. Germline loops: CDR1 SNHLY, CDR2 FYNNEI. This CDR3 region has 16 residues. CDR3 residues: CASTFGTGKYTDTQYF. Written as DNA, the CDR3 is TGTGCCAGCACTTTTGGGACAGGGAAGTACACAGATACGCAGTATTTT.

The CDR3 reads CATSTKTGWTGELFF. CDR3 DNA: TGTGCCACCAGCACGAAAACAGGGTGGACCGGGGAGCTGTTTTTT. The chain has TRBV15 and TRBJ2-2, with a tentative D call TRBD1 (6 bases). CDR3 length: 15 residues. Germline CDR1 and CDR2: LNHNV and YYDKDF (reference sequence). Trimming removed 4 bases from V and 5 bases from J, with 14 bases in between. Supplemented by reference TRBV15 and TRBJ2-2, the full variable domain reads DAMVIQNPRYQVTQFGKPVTLSCSQTLNHNVMYWYQQKSSQAPKLLFHYYDKDFNNEADTPDNFQSRRPNTSFCFLDIRSPGLGDTAMYLCATSTKTGWTGELFFGEGSRLTVL.

The chain joins TRBV19 to TRBJ2-1; TRBD2 is a possible D gene (5 bases). The CDR3 is made up of 13 amino acids. Trimming left V 4 bases short and J 6 bases short, with 10 bases between. CDR1 LNHDA and CDR2 SQIVND come from the germline V gene (reference sequence). CDR3 sequence reads: CASSSFGSNEQFF. The CDR3 region has the DNA TGTGCCAGTAGTAGTTTTGGGAGCAATGAGCAGTTCTTC.

The V and J genes are TRBV5-6 and TRBJ1-1, with no clear D. Germline V CDR1 and CDR2: SGHDT, YYEEEE. The CDR3 length is 15 residues. Trimming took off 4 bases at V and 0 bases at J, with 13 bases between the two ends. CDR3 DNA sequence: TGTGCCAGCAGCCCACCAGTCACCCTGAACACTGAAGCTTTCTTT. Translated, it gives CASSPPVTLNTEAFF.

This clone was recorded only once. The chain couples TRBV30 to TRBJ1-2; the D is unclear. Germline-derived CDR1 and CDR2 are GTSNPN and SVGIG (reference sequence). V was shortened by 4 bases and J by 2 bases, with 11 bases between the two germline ends. This CDR3 has 13 amino acids. CDR3 residues: CAWKPLTNYGYTF. The CDR3 coding sequence is TGTGCCTGGAAGCCCTTGACAAACTATGGCTACACCTTC.

This chain uses TRBV3-1 (or the pseudogene TRBV3-2) with TRBJ1-1; D unclear. This CDR3 contains 14 residues. Trimming took off 0 bases at V and 1 base at J, with 6 bases between the two ends. Germline V gene sequence: CDR1 LGHDT, CDR2 YNNKEL (reference sequence). CDR3 coding DNA: TGTGCCAGCAGCCAAGATACAGCGAACACTGAAGCTTTCTTT. It specifies CASSQDTANTEAFF.

The chain has TRBV11-2 and TRBJ1-1, with 8 bases aligning to TRBD1. CDR1 is SGHAT, CDR2 FQNNGV, per germline. After removal of 7 bases from V and 3 bases from J, the junction contained 16 bases not matched to a gene. CDR3 length equals 17 residues. This CDR3 is CASTPSPPGGRDTEAFF. The CDR3 bases are TGTGCCAGCACCCCAAGCCCTCCAGGGGGCCGGGACACTGAAGCTTTCTTT.

This chain uses TRBV19 with TRBJ1-2; 8 nucleotides agree with TRBD1. Per germline, CDR1 LNHDA and CDR2 SQIVND (reference sequence). Trimming removed 5 bases from V and 3 bases from J; junction bases left unmatched: 5. The CDR3 totals 14 residues. The CDR3 sequence is CASSFGQGYYGYTF. CDR3 nucleotide sequence: TGTGCCAGTAGTTTTGGACAGGGCTACTATGGCTACACCTTC.

This clone was seen a handful of times. The genes are TRBV24-1 and TRBJ2-3, with D possibly being TRBD2 (7 bases). This CDR3 has 14 amino acids. V was trimmed by 7 bases and J by 6 bases, leaving 16 bases between them. Germline values: CDR1 KGHDR, CDR2 SFDVKD. CDR3 residues: CATRRGGAGDTQYF. CDR3 DNA sequence: TGTGCCACCAGGAGGGGGGGGGCCGGTGATACGCAGTATTTT.

The rearrangement links TRBV6-2 or TRBV6-3 to TRBJ2-5, with a tentative D call TRBD1 (5 bases). Germline values: CDR1 MNHEY, CDR2 SVGEGT. This CDR3 is 14 amino acids long. V was trimmed by 2 bases and J by 10 bases, leaving 17 bases between them. CDR3 sequence (DNA): TGTGCCAGCAGTTACCGACAGATAAGAGAGGACCAGTACTTC. Translated: CASSYRQIREDQYF.

This chain connects TRBV27 to TRBJ2-1, with D perhaps matching TRBD2 (5 bases). Germline assignment: CDR1 MNHEY and CDR2 SMNVEV (reference sequence). The V gene lost 2 bases and the J gene lost 10 bases, with 12 bases spanning the gap. The CDR3 runs to 13 residues. CDR3 loop: CASSLLERGEQFF. The CDR3 nucleotides are TGTGCCAGCAGTTTACTGGAGCGAGGGGAGCAGTTCTTC.

V is TRBV14 and J is TRBJ1-2, with 7 bases identical to TRBD1. CDR1 is SGHDN and CDR2 is FVKESK in the germline V gene. CDR3 length equals 15 residues. V lost 5 bases, J lost 5 bases, and 11 bases stayed unmatched. The CDR3 nucleotides are TGTGCCAGCAGCTTACGACTGACAGGGTCATATGGCTACACCTTC. This encodes CASSLRLTGSYGYTF.

V usage is TRBV11-2 and J usage is TRBJ1-1; D is undetermined. The germline V gene has CDR1 SGHAT and CDR2 FQNNGV. V was clipped by 5 bases and J by 4 bases, with 20 bases between them. The length of the CDR3 is 16 residues. DNA for the CDR3: TGTGCCAGCAGCCGCCAGAGGCCCTCACCGGGCACTGAAGCTTTCTTT. Amino acids: CASSRQRPSPGTEAFF. The whole variable domain, filled in from reference TRBV11-2 and TRBJ1-1, reads EAGVAQSPRYKIIEKRQSVAFWCNPISGHATLYWYQQILGQGPKLLIQFQNNGVVDDSQLPKDRFSAERLKGVDSTLKIQPAKLEDSAVYLCASSRQRPSPGTEAFFGQGTRLTVV.

The CDR3 region has the DNA TGTGCCAGCAGTTTTTTTCGAGGTGATACGCAGTATTTT. Translating it yields CASSFFRGDTQYF. This chain connects TRBV27 to TRBJ2-3; no firm D call. The CDR3 consists of 13 residues. Germline values: CDR1 MNHEY, CDR2 SMNVEV (reference sequence). Trimming removed 3 bases from V and 6 bases from J, with 10 bases in between.